A single sample is the source of the 11 T cell receptor beta chains below, sequenced in a study of type 1 regulatory T cells (dated by TCRdb to about 2021). Results the study describes overall, beyond this receptor: Tr1 cells showed a more restricted TCR repertoire than non-Tr1 cells, which the study interpreted as alloantigen-induced clonal expansion.

TCRdb lists the instrument as Illumina MiSeq. The public sequencing data were trimmed at Q25 with fastp and processed into clonotypes with MiXCR by TCRdb, which kept only in-frame beta chains. All rows with the same CDR3 protein become a single entry with the most common DNA and genes. The sample profile shows fewer than 80,000 distinct CDR3 sequences; roughly 20% of them were found once. The top ten hold 7.5% to 8.5% of the sample. Antigens of these TCRs are unknown. The sample comprised cultured type 1 regulatory T (Tr1) cells, either the whole culture or a sorted fraction (not recorded which). Reading the label with the study, this specimen's cell subset or site is: type 1 regulatory T cells sorted from the T-allo10 product. These receptors were obtained from a human donor in good health.

This clonotype was observed a handful of times. The junction departs from germline at one end; a sequencing error may be responsible. This rearrangement joins TRBV5-1 to TRBJ2-1; perhaps D is TRBD1 or TRBD2 (6 bases each). This CDR3 spans 15 amino acids. The V gene's germline CDR1 is SGHRS and CDR2 YFSETQ. CDR3 in DNA: TGTGCCAGCAGCGTCGGAGGGGGCTCCTACAATGAGCAGTTCTTC. Translating it yields CASSVGGGSYNEQFF.

This clonotype occurred a few times. The chain uses TRBV7-9 and TRBJ2-2; D remains unclear. The CDR3 runs 13 residues. Per germline, CDR1 SEHNR and CDR2 FQNEAQ (reference sequence). Trimming cost V 4 bases and J 6 bases, with 9 bases left between them. CDR3 coding DNA: TGTGCCAGCAGCTCTAGACCCGCCGGGGAGCTGTTTTTT. Its translation: CASSSRPAGELFF.

A few counts support this clonotype. DNA for the CDR3: TGCGCCAGCAGCCCTAGCGGGCCCAACCCCTACAATGAGCAGTTCTTC. Translating it yields CASSPSGPNPYNEQFF. The V gene is TRBV5-1, the J gene TRBJ2-1, with 8 bases identical to TRBD2. V was pared by 4 bases and J by 2 bases, with 8 bases of the junction left unmatched. CDR1 SGHRS and CDR2 YFSETQ come from the germline V gene. The CDR3 covers 16 residues.

This clonotype was observed many times. This chain uses TRBV29-1 with TRBJ2-2; 10 nucleotides agree with TRBD2. Per germline, CDR1 SQVTM and CDR2 ANQGSEA. There are 14 residues in the CDR3. Trimming at V came to 7 bases and at J to 2 bases, leaving 4 bases not matched to a gene. The DNA for the CDR3 is TGCAGCGGCCGGACTAGCGGTAACACCGGGGAGCTGTTTTTT. It is translated as CSGRTSGNTGELFF.

The sample holds a few counts of this clonotype. As DNA, the CDR3 is TGTGCCAGCAGCGCGAGGGGGGACGCCTACACAGATACGCAGTATTTT. This translates into CASSARGDAYTDTQYF. The chain combines TRBV9 with TRBJ2-3; TRBD1 or TRBD2 may be the D gene (6 bases each). The length of the CDR3 is 16 residues. The ends were cut back, 3 bases at V and 2 bases at J, with 16 bases in the middle. Per the germline V gene, CDR1 is SGDLS and CDR2 is YYNGEE.

This clonotype was found many times. The rearrangement uses TRBV5-1 and TRBJ2-2; TRBD2 might be the D (6 bases). The CDR3 covers 14 residues. V shed 8 bases and J shed 8 bases, with 19 bases lying between them. Germline V CDR1 and CDR2: SGHRS, YFSETQ. The CDR3 DNA reads TGCGCCAGTACCCCCGAGCGGGTCAAGGGGGAGCTGTTTTTT. This gives the protein CASTPERVKGELFF.

A few counts support this clonotype. The chain employs TRBV29-1 and TRBJ2-7; D ambiguous. Per the germline V gene, CDR1 is SQVTM and CDR2 is ANQGSEA. The CDR3 spans 13 residues. Trimming removed 1 base at V and 7 bases at J, with 14 bases between. The CDR3 DNA sequence: TGCAGCGTTGAAGTGACTTCTGCCTTAGAGCAGTACTTC. Protein: CSVEVTSALEQYF.

The chain uses TRBV4-2 and TRBJ2-7; TRBD2 might be the D (6 bases). This CDR3 contains 15 residues. Per the germline V gene, CDR1 is LGHNA and CDR2 is YNFKEQ. With 2 bases removed from V and 0 bases from J, the gap between germline ends came to 11 bases. The CDR3 here is CASSQSSASSYEQYF. CDR3 DNA sequence: TGTGCCAGCAGCCAATCTAGCGCCAGCTCCTACGAGCAGTACTTC.

For this clonotype: At one end the junction does not follow the germline gene, possibly because of a read error. The chain carries TRBV10-3 and TRBJ2-1, with 14 bases that match TRBD2. This CDR3 comprises 16 residues. The V gene's germline CDR1 is ENHRY and CDR2 SYGVKD. CDR3 DNA: TGTGCCATCAGCCCAGGACTAGCGGGAGGAGGGTATGAGCAGTCCTTC. It encodes CAISPGLAGGGYEQSF.

The chain uses TRBV5-1 and TRBJ1-5; 9 bases match TRBD1. The V and J ends lost 0 bases and 7 bases, in that order; junction bases with no gene match: 5. Germline V gene data show CDR1 as SGHRS and CDR2 as YFSETQ. This CDR3 spans 15 amino acids. The CDR3 reads CASSLETGGQQPQHF. The CDR3 bases are TGCGCCAGCAGCTTGGAGACAGGGGGACAACAGCCCCAGCATTTT. The full variable domain, completed using reference TRBV5-1 and TRBJ1-5, is KAGVTQTPRYLIKTRGQQVTLSCSPISGHRSVSWYQQTPGQGLQFLFEYFSETQRNKGNFPGRFSGRQFSNSRSEMNVSTLELGDSALYLCASSLETGGQQPQHFGDGTRLSIL.

This clonotype has just a few counts. The chain combines TRBV20-1 with TRBJ2-1, with 14 bases that match TRBD2. This CDR3 comprises 18 residues. Germline CDR1 and CDR2: DFQATT and SNEGSKA (reference sequence). Unmatched junction bases numbered 7, after V lost 3 bases and J lost 0 bases. CDR3 sequence reads: CSASRTSGRYSSYNEQFF. For the CDR3, the DNA is TGCAGTGCTAGTAGGACTAGCGGGAGGTATAGCTCCTACAATGAGCAGTTCTTC.